The rows below give T cell receptor beta chains drawn from one sample of a study of blood T cell repertoires in COVID-19. Profiled with immunoSEQ multiplex PCR; TCRdb holds only in-frame clones, not every one. The sample records approximately 450,000 clones, 80% to 90% being singletons. The specimen sequenced was PBMCs or T cells enriched from blood (not recorded which). These receptors were collected from a man aged 25 to 40 who had recovered from COVID-19. The CDR3 runs from the conserved cysteine through the conserved F or W. The D gene is left open where the match is weak. For some rows the clone size is stated as once, few or many, or as a class when expanded; others skip it.

d_call,v_call,j_call,clone_size,cdr3_nt,cdr3_aa
TRBD2,TRBV14,TRBJ2-3,.,TGTGCCAGCAGACCTGCGCTTGGGGAGCGGGAGTTACCAGATACGCAGTATTTT,CASRPALGERELPDTQYF
.,TRBV6-5,TRBJ2-4,.,TGTGCCAGCAGTTATGGGAGCAGCAAAAACATTCAGTACTTC,CASSYGSSKNIQYF
.,TRBV5-1,TRBJ1-5,.,TGCGCCAGCAGCTTGGGTGGCCTCAATCAGCCCCAGCATTTT,CASSLGGLNQPQHF
.,TRBV9,TRBJ2-5,.,TGTGCCAGCAGCGATCCTCAAGGCGGGGAAGAGACCCAGTACTTC,CASSDPQGGEETQYF
.,TRBV7-3,TRBJ2-1,few,TGTGCCAGCAGCTTAGGAGCCAGGGACTCCTACAATGAGCAGTTCTTC,CASSLGARDSYNEQFF
.,TRBV18,TRBJ2-5,.,TGTGCCAGCTCACCACCGATTACTAGTCACCAAGAGACCCAGTACTTC,CASSPPITSHQETQYF
TRBD2,TRBV24-1,TRBJ2-1,.,TGTGCCACCAGTCCCCCAGCTGGACTAGCGGGATCCAATGAGCAGTTCTTC,CATSPPAGLAGSNEQFF
TRBD1,TRBV12-3/TRBV12-4,TRBJ2-7,.,TGTGCCAGCAGCGACACAGGGGCGATCGAGCAGTACTTC,CASSDTGAIEQYF
.,TRBV6-6,TRBJ2-7,.,TGTGCCAGCAGTTACTCGAGGCGGGACTACGAGCAGTACTTC,CASSYSRRDYEQYF
.,TRBV10-3,TRBJ2-7,.,TGTGCCATTAGCGGAGAGGGGTACGAGCAGTACTTC,CAISGEGYEQYF
.,TRBV5-5,TRBJ2-2,.,TGTGCCAGCAGCTTACAGCGGGCAGACGGGGAGCTGTTTTTT,CASSLQRADGELFF
TRBD2,TRBV3-1/TRBV3-2,TRBJ2-7,.,TGTGCCAGCAGCCCACAACTAGCGGGAGGGGGCGAGCAGTACTTC,CASSPQLAGGGEQYF
.,TRBV6-5,TRBJ2-1,.,TGTGCCAGCAGGTGGGCCCTCGAGAGCTACGGGCAGTTCTTC,CASRWALESYGQFF
.,TRBV27,TRBJ1-1,.,TGTGCCAGCAGTTTCGGGAAAATGAACACTGAAGCTTTCTTT,CASSFGKMNTEAFF
.,TRBV5-1,TRBJ2-7,few,TGCGCCAGCAGCTTGTCCCGGACGGGGGAGTACGAGCAGTACTTC,CASSLSRTGEYEQYF
.,TRBV2,TRBJ2-7,.,TGTGCCAGCAGCCAGGGCAACGAGCAGTACTTC,CASSQGNEQYF
TRBD2,TRBV5-1,TRBJ2-7,.,TGCGCCAGCAGCTGGGGACTAGCGGAAAACTCCTACGAGCAGTACTTC,CASSWGLAENSYEQYF
TRBD2,TRBV3-1/TRBV3-2,TRBJ2-7,.,TGTGCCAGCAGCTTTCTAGCGGGAGGAGGGAACGAGCAGTACTTC,CASSFLAGGGNEQYF
TRBD1,TRBV28,TRBJ2-2,.,TGTGCCAGCACCAAATGGGACAGGGGCACCGGGGAGCTGTTTTTT,CASTKWDRGTGELFF
TRBD1,TRBV5-1,TRBJ1-6,.,TGCGCCAGCAGCTTGGGACAGGGCGGAGGGTCACCCCTCCACTTT,CASSLGQGGGSPLHF
.,TRBV4-2,TRBJ2-7,few,TGTGCCAGCAGCCAAGCCGGGAGTCTCTACGAGCAGTACTTC,CASSQAGSLYEQYF
TRBD1,TRBV29-1,TRBJ2-5,.,TGCAGCGTTGAAGACGACCGGGACAGGGTTCGGGAGACCCAGTACTTC,CSVEDDRDRVRETQYF
TRBD2,TRBV4-2,TRBJ2-1,once,TGTGCCAGCAGCCCCGGGCCCGTAGAGCGGGAATTGACCGAGGAGCAGTTCTTC,CASSPGPVERELTEEQFF
TRBD2,TRBV27,TRBJ2-1,few,TGTGCCAGCAGAGTTGGACTAGCGGTCAATGAGCAGTTCTTC,CASRVGLAVNEQFF
.,TRBV14,TRBJ1-1,.,TGTGCCAGCAGCCTGGGGACTGCTGAAGCTTTCTTT,CASSLGTAEAFF